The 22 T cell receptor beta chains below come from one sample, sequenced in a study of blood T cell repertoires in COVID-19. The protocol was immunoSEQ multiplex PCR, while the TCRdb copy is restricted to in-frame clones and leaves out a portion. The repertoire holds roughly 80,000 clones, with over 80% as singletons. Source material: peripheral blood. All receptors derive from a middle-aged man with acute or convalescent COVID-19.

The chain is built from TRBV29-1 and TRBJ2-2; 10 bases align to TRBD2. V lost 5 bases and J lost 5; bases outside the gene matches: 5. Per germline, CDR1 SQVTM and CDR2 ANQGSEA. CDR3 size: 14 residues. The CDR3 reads CSVRSGRDTGELFF. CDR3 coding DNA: TGCAGCGTTAGAAGCGGGAGGGATACCGGGGAGCTGTTTTTT.

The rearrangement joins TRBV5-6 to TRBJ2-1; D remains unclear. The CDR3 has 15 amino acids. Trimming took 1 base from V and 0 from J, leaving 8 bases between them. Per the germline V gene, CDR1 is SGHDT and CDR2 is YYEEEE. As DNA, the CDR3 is TGTGCCAGCAGCTTGCTTACAGCCTCCTACAATGAGCAGTTCTTC. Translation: CASSLLTASYNEQFF.

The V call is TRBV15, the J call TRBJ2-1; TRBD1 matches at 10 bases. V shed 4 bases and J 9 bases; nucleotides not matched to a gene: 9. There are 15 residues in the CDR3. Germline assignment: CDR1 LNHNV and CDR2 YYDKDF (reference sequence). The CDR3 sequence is CATSNVPGQGIEQFF. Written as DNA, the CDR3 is TGTGCCACCAGCAACGTCCCGGGACAGGGGATTGAGCAGTTCTTC.

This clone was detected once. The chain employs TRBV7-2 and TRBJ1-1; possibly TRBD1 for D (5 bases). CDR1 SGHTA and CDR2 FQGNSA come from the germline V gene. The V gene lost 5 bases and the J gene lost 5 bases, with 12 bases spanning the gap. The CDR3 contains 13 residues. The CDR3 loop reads CASSPDGGTEAFF. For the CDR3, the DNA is TGTGCCAGCAGCCCGGATGGGGGGACTGAAGCTTTCTTT.

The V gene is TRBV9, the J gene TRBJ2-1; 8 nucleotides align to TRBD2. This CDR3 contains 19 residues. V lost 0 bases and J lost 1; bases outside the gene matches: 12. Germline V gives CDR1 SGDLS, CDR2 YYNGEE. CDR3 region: CASSVEPGGGLSSYNEQFF. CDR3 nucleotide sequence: TGTGCCAGCAGCGTAGAACCCGGGGGGGGTCTCTCTTCCTACAATGAGCAGTTCTTC.

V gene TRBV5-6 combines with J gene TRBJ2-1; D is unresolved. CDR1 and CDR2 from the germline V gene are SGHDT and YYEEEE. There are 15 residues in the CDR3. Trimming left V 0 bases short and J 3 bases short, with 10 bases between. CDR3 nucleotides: TGTGCCAGCAGCTTGGTGCTTCTAGTCTACAATGAGCAGTTCTTC. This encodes CASSLVLLVYNEQFF.

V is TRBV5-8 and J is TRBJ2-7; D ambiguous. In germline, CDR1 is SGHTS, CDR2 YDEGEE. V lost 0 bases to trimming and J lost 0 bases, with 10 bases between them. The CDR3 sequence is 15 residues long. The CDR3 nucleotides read TGTGCCAGCAGCTTGGCGCAGGTTGGCTCCTACGAGCAGTACTTC. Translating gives CASSLAQVGSYEQYF.

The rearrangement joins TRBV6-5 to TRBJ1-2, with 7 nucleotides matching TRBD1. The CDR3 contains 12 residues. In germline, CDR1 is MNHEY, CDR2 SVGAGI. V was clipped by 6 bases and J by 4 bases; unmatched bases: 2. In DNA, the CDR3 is TGTGCCAGCAGGGGACAGATCTATGGCTACACCTTC. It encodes CASRGQIYGYTF.

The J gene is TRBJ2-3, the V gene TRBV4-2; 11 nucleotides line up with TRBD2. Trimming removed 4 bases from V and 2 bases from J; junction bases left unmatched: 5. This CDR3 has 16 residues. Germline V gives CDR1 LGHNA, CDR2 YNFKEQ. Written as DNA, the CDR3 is TGTGCCAGCAGCCCTTTACTAGCGGGAGCCACAGATACGCAGTATTTT. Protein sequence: CASSPLLAGATDTQYF.

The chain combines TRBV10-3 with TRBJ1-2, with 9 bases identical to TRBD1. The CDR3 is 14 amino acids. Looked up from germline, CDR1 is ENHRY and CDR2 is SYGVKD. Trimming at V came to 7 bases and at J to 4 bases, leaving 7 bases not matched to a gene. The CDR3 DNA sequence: TGTGCCATCACAACCGGGACAGGGCTCTATGGCTACACCTTC. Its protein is CAITTGTGLYGYTF.

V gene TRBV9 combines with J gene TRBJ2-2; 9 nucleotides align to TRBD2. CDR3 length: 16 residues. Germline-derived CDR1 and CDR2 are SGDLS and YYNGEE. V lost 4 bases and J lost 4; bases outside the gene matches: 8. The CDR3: CASSPRYSGGTGELFF. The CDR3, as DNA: TGTGCCAGCAGCCCACGGTATAGCGGGGGCACCGGGGAGCTGTTTTTT.

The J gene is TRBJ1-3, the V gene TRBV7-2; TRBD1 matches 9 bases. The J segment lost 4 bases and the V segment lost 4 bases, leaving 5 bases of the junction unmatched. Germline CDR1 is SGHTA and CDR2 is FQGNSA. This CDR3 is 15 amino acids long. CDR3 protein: CASSSHRGRGNTIYF. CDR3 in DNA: TGTGCCAGCAGCTCCCACAGGGGGCGAGGAAACACCATATATTTT.

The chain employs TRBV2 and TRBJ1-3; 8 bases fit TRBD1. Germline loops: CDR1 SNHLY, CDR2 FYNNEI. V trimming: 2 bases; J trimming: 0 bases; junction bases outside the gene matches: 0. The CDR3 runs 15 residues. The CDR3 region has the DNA TGTGCCAGCAGTGAAACAGGGGGCTCTGGAAACACCATATATTTT. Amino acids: CASSETGGSGNTIYF.

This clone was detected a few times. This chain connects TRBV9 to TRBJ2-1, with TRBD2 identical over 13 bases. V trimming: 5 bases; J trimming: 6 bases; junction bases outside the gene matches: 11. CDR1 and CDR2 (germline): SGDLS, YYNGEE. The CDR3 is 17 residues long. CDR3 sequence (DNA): TGTGCCAGCAGGGAGGGTGAGGGACTAGCGGGACCCAATGAGCAGTTCTTC. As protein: CASREGEGLAGPNEQFF.

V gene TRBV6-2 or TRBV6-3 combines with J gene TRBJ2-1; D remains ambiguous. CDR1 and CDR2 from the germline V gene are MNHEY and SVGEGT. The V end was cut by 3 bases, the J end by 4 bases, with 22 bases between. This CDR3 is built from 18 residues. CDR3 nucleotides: TGTGCCAGCAGTTATCATCGCTCCCCTCAGAATCTTTACAATGAGCAGTTCTTC. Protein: CASSYHRSPQNLYNEQFF.

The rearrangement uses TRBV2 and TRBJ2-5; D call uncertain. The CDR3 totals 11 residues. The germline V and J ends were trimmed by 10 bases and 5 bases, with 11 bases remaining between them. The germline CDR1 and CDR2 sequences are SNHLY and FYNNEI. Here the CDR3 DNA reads TGTGCCACTACCCCGTTTGAGACCCAGTACTTC. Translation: CATTPFETQYF.

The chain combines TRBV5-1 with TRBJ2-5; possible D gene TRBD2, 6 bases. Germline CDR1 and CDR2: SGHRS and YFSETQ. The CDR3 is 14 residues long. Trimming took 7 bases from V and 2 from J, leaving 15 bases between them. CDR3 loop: CASGPGTQQETQYF. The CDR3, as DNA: TGCGCCAGCGGCCCGGGGACTCAGCAAGAGACCCAGTACTTC.

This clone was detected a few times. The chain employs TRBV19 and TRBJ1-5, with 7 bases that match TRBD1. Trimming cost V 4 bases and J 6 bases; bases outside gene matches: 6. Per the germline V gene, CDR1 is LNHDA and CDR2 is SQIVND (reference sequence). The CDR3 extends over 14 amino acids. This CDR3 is CASSNDRVGQPQHF. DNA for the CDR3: TGTGCCAGTAGTAATGACAGGGTGGGTCAGCCCCAGCATTTT.

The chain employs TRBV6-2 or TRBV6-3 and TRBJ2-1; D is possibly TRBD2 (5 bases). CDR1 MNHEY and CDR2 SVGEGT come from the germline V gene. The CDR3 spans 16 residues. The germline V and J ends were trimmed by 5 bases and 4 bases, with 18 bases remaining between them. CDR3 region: CASSPLTRTLYNEQFF. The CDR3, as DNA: TGTGCCAGCAGTCCCCTCACACGGACTCTATACAATGAGCAGTTCTTC.

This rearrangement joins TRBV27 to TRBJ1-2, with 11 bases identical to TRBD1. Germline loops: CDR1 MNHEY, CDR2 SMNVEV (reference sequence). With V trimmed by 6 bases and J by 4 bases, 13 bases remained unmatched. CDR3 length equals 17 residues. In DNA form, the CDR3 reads TGTGCCAGCAGCCCTTTTGGACAGGGGGCGACCCTCTATGGCTACACCTTC. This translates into CASSPFGQGATLYGYTF.

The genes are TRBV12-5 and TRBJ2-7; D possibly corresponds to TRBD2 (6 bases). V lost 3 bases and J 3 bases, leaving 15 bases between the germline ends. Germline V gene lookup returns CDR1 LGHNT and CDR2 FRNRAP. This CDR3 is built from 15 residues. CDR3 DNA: TGTGCTAGTGGTTTTGGAGGGGCGCGTAACTACGAGCAGTACTTC. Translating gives CASGFGGARNYEQYF.

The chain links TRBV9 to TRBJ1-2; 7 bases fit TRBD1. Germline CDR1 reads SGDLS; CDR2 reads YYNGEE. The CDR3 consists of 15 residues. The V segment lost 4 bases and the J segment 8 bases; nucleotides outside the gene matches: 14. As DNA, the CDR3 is TGTGCCAGCAGCACAAGACTTGACAGGGTTGGCGGCTACACCTTC. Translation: CASSTRLDRVGGYTF.